A selection of T cell receptor beta chains follows, all from one sample in a study of OX40 agonist ivuxolimab in advanced cancers. TCRdb's copy holds only in-frame clones and misses some; the assay was immunoSEQ multiplex PCR. Among 55,000 to 65,000 clones listed, less than 90% were seen once. Here the sequenced sample was CD4+ or CD8+ T cells sorted from blood, taken in a trial of the OX40 agonist ivuxolimab. These receptors all come from an adult with an advanced solid tumor such as melanoma, head and neck, liver or kidney cancer. Both conserved end residues are part of each CDR3. The D gene is left open where the match is weak. Only part of the rows carry a size: once, few, many, or a class if the clone is expanded.

V	D	size	J	CDR3	DNA
TRBV6-1	-	-	TRBJ2-1	CASRLEGGSYNEQFF	TGTGCCAGCAGGCTCGAAGGGGGATCGTACAATGAGCAGTTCTTC
TRBV5-1	-	-	TRBJ1-1	CASSSLQGSGTEAFF	TGCGCCAGCAGCTCGCTACAGGGATCCGGCACTGAAGCTTTCTTT
TRBV7-2	TRBD1	-	TRBJ1-1	CASSLGTGINTEAFF	TGTGCCAGCAGCTTAGGGACAGGGATAAACACTGAAGCTTTCTTT
TRBV13	-	-	TRBJ1-5	CASSLGLRVGNQPQHF	TGTGCCAGCAGCTTAGGCCTCAGGGTCGGAAATCAGCCCCAGCATTTT
TRBV28	-	-	TRBJ2-7	CASRSGGFVYEQYF	TGTGCCAGCAGGTCAGGTGGGTTCGTATACGAGCAGTACTTC
TRBV5-4	-	-	TRBJ1-5	CASSLGGPHGNQPQHF	TGTGCCAGCAGCTTGGGGGGGCCTCATGGCAATCAGCCCCAGCATTTT
TRBV21-1	-	-	TRBJ2-6	CASSNRAAVENCFSGANVLTF	TGTGCCAGCAGCAATCGTGCGGCCGTCGAGAACTGTTTCTCTGGGGCCAACGTCCTGACTTTC
TRBV2	-	once	TRBJ1-3	CASSEVLHSGNTIYF	TGTGCCAGCAGTGAGGTCCTTCACTCTGGAAACACCATATATTTT
TRBV29-1	TRBD2	few	TRBJ2-5	CSYFRGEWETQYF	TGCAGCTATTTCCGGGGGGAGTGGGAGACCCAGTACTTC
TRBV20-1	-	-	TRBJ2-7	CSASRGYEQYF	TGCAGTGCGTCCCGGGGCTACGAGCAGTACTTC
TRBV5-1	TRBD1	once	TRBJ1-2	CASSERQGTNYGYTF	TGCGCCAGCAGCGAGCGACAGGGAACTAACTATGGCTACACCTTC
TRBV29-1	TRBD1	-	TRBJ2-1	CSVSQGVYEQFF	TGCAGCGTTAGTCAGGGGGTCTATGAGCAGTTCTTC
TRBV19	-	-	TRBJ2-3	CASSTGAGSTDTQYF	TGTGCCAGTAGTACGGGGGCGGGGAGCACAGATACGCAGTATTTT
TRBV28	-	-	TRBJ2-7	CASSSPSYEQYF	TGTGCCAGCAGTTCCCCGTCCTACGAGCAGTACTTC
TRBV4-3	TRBD1	-	TRBJ2-4	CASSQGDRGPTKNIQYF	TGCGCCAGCAGCCAGGGGGACAGGGGGCCTACCAAAAACATTCAGTACTTC
TRBV4-2	TRBD1	-	TRBJ1-1	CASRQTRGLWTEAFF	TGTGCCAGCAGACAAACTAGGGGGCTGTGGACTGAAGCTTTCTTT
TRBV18	-	-	TRBJ1-5	CASSQGRFNQPQHF	TGTGCCAGCTCTCAAGGGCGCTTCAATCAGCCCCAGCATTTT
TRBV5-1	TRBD2	-	TRBJ2-3	CASSLPSGRATDTQYF	TGCGCCAGCAGCTTGCCTAGCGGGAGGGCCACAGATACGCAGTATTTT
TRBV28	-	-	TRBJ2-5	CASRPLGTGQETQYF	TGTGCCAGCAGACCACTGGGTACAGGCCAAGAGACCCAGTACTTC
TRBV5-1	-	-	TRBJ2-1	CASSLTSSYNEQFF	TGCGCCAGCAGCTTAACGAGCTCCTACAATGAGCAGTTCTTC
TRBV30	-	-	TRBJ1-5	CAWSVRRNQPQHF	TGTGCCTGGAGTGTACGGAGGAATCAGCCCCAGCATTTT
TRBV7-8	TRBD1	once	TRBJ2-3	CASSQIPGQGMPDTQYF	TGTGCCAGCAGTCAGATACCGGGACAGGGGATGCCAGATACGCAGTATTTT
TRBV7-9	TRBD2	-	TRBJ2-2	CASSLNGLAGEGRELFF	TGTGCCAGCAGCTTAAATGGACTAGCGGGAGAGGGAAGGGAGCTGTTTTTT
TRBV7-2	-	-	TRBJ2-7	CASSLEVSYEQYF	TGTGCCAGCAGCTTAGAAGTCAGCTACGAGCAGTACTTC
TRBV2	TRBD2	-	TRBJ2-5	CASEPRGTSGTKTQYF	TGTGCCAGCGAGCCGCGGGGGACTAGCGGGACAAAGACCCAGTACTTC
TRBV10-3	TRBD1	-	TRBJ2-3	CAISLTGEDTQYF	TGTGCCATCAGCCTAACAGGGGAAGATACGCAGTATTTT
TRBV7-2	-	-	TRBJ2-5	CASSLVGGRETQYF	TGTGCCAGCAGCTTAGTTGGAGGGAGAGAGACCCAGTACTTC
TRBV18	-	once	TRBJ2-5	CASSPGRQETQYF	TGTGCCAGCTCACCGGGTCGGCAAGAGACCCAGTACTTC
TRBV30	-	-	TRBJ2-1	CAWTRGPERNEQFF	TGTGCCTGGACCCGGGGGCCCGAACGCAATGAGCAGTTCTTC
TRBV14	-	-	TRBJ2-3	CASSQRGGYTDTQYF	TGTGCCAGCAGCCAACGTGGGGGGTACACAGATACGCAGTATTTT
TRBV7-2	TRBD1	-	TRBJ1-2	CASSLFPGQMLGYTF	TGTGCCAGCAGCTTATTCCCGGGACAGATGTTAGGCTACACCTTC
TRBV29-1	-	-	TRBJ2-7	CSVRVSWDEQYF	TGCAGCGTGAGGGTGTCTTGGGACGAGCAGTACTTC
TRBV9	TRBD2	once	TRBJ2-2	CASSPLTSGRRSGELFF	TGTGCCAGCAGCCCTTTGACTAGCGGGAGAAGGTCCGGGGAGCTGTTTTTT